A single sample is the source of the 16 T cell receptor beta chains below, sequenced in a study of post-analysis software for immune sequencing data. Study observations and caveats: With TRBV5-6, TRBV5-1 and TRBV20-1 included, about five TRBV segments were more frequent in patients than in controls.

Carried by the TCR beta cDNA libraries were unique molecular identifiers. TCRdb fed the PCR reads into MiXCR, producing one record per CDR3 protein. The sample records 750,000 to 950,000 distinct CDR3 sequences, 53% being singletons. The antigens these receptors bind are not known. Material: blood. The receptors were gathered from a girl under 18 with multiple sclerosis.

J is TRBJ2-5 and V is TRBV10-3, with TRBD2 matching 7 bases. The CDR3 spans 17 residues. J was trimmed by 2 bases and V by 2 bases; bases with no gene match: 11. CDR1 and CDR2 from the germline V gene are ENHRY and SYGVKD. CDR3: CAISEPRGGRGQETQYF. The CDR3 DNA reads TGTGCCATCAGTGAGCCCCGTGGGGGGAGGGGACAAGAGACCCAGTACTTC.

The chain employs TRBV7-9 and TRBJ2-4; 11 bases fit TRBD2. The J call is uncertain, as TRBJ2-7 better fits the DNA end. This CDR3 has 17 amino acids. Germline V lookup: CDR1 SEHNR, CDR2 FQNEAQ (reference sequence). The CDR3 DNA reads as TGTGCCAGCAGCTCACGAGAAACTAGCGGGAGAACCCACGAGCAGTACTTC. Its protein is CASSSRETSGRTHEQYF.

This chain links TRBV5-6 with TRBJ2-5, with D perhaps being TRBD1 or TRBD2 (5 bases each). CDR3 length: 14 amino acids. The germline gives CDR1 SGHDT, CDR2 YYEEEE. Trimming stripped 2 bases from V and 2 bases from J, with 10 bases between. This CDR3 reads CASSFRDGQETQYF. The DNA of the CDR3 is TGTGCCAGCAGCTTCCGGGACGGTCAAGAGACCCAGTACTTC.

The chain carries TRBV30 and TRBJ2-7, with D maybe TRBD2 (6 bases). CDR1 is GTSNPN, CDR2 SVGIG, per germline (reference sequence). V gave up 4 bases and J gave up 4 bases, with 11 bases separating them. The CDR3 is 12 residues long. As DNA, the CDR3 is TGTGCCTGGATGGCAGGGAGGTACGAGCAGTACTTC. Its protein product is CAWMAGRYEQYF.

J is TRBJ2-1 and V is TRBV6-6; 13 nucleotides match TRBD2. Germline V lookup: CDR1 MNHNY, CDR2 SVGAGI (reference sequence). The CDR3 is 17 amino acids. With 2 bases clipped from V and 1 base from J, the junction kept 2 bases outside the gene matches. CDR3 protein: CASSYVLAGGSYNEQFF. CDR3 bases: TGTGCCAGCAGTTACGTACTAGCGGGAGGGTCCTACAATGAGCAGTTCTTC.

This sequence joins TRBV5-1 and TRBJ2-1; 7 bases align to TRBD1. Germline loops: CDR1 SGHRS, CDR2 YFSETQ. The CDR3 extends over 16 amino acids. V trimming: 0 bases; J trimming: 2 bases; junction bases outside the gene matches: 5. The CDR3 sequence is CASSLGQGVAYNEQFF. The CDR3 DNA is TGCGCCAGCAGCTTGGGCCAGGGGGTCGCCTACAATGAGCAGTTCTTC.

This clonotype showed up just a few times. This chain connects TRBV15 to TRBJ2-7; D ambiguous. V was pared by 0 bases and J by 4 bases, with 13 bases between. Germline values: CDR1 LNHNV, CDR2 YYDKDF (reference sequence). CDR3 length: 15 amino acids. As DNA, the CDR3 is TGTGCCACCAGCAGAGATCGATTCCGGGCTTACGAGCAGTACTTC. Translated, it gives CATSRDRFRAYEQYF.

V gene TRBV20-1 combines with J gene TRBJ2-1; maybe TRBD2 (6 bases). CDR3 size: 16 residues. V dropped 3 bases and J dropped 5 bases, with 20 bases sitting between them. CDR1 is DFQATT, CDR2 SNEGSKA, per germline (reference sequence). The CDR3 spells CSASAPVGGRHNEQFF. Written as DNA, the CDR3 is TGCAGTGCTAGCGCCCCGGTGGGGGGTCGGCACAATGAGCAGTTCTTC.

The genes are TRBV20-1 and TRBJ2-1; tentatively, D is TRBD2 (6 bases). The CDR3 consists of 14 residues. CDR1 and CDR2 from the germline V gene are DFQATT and SNEGSKA (reference sequence). V was pared by 3 bases and J by 3 bases, with 12 bases between. This chain's CDR3 is CSASETSRYNEQFF. CDR3 DNA sequence: TGCAGTGCTAGTGAGACTAGTCGCTACAATGAGCAGTTCTTC.

The CDR3 sequence: CASSLAYDRISYGYTF. The CDR3 region has the DNA TGCGCCAGCAGCTTGGCCTATGACAGGATTAGTTATGGCTACACCTTC. V usage is TRBV5-1 and J usage is TRBJ1-2; TRBD1 might be the D (6 bases). Germline-derived CDR1 and CDR2 are SGHRS and YFSETQ. Trimming took off 0 bases at V and 5 bases at J, with 17 bases between the two ends. The CDR3 runs 16 residues.

The rearrangement uses TRBV3-1 and TRBJ2-7; D is ambiguous. The germline V gene encodes CDR1 LGHDT and CDR2 YNNKEL (reference sequence). V was shortened by 0 bases and J by 5 bases, with 5 bases between the two germline ends. CDR3 size: 12 residues. The CDR3 spells CASSQDLNEQYF. The DNA for the CDR3 is TGTGCCAGCAGCCAAGATTTGAACGAGCAGTACTTC.

The count of this clonotype is one. V usage is TRBV7-9 and J usage is TRBJ2-7; no clear D gene. Germline V gene lookup returns CDR1 SEHNR and CDR2 FQNEAQ (reference sequence). CDR3 size: 13 residues. Trimming shortened V by 5 bases and J by 2 bases, and 10 bases separated the two germline ends. CDR3 in amino acids: CASSGELTYEQYF. Written as DNA, the CDR3 is TGTGCCAGCAGCGGGGAACTGACCTACGAGCAGTACTTC.

This clonotype was observed a few times. The rearrangement links TRBV14 to TRBJ1-1; 9 bases match TRBD1. From germline, CDR1 is SGHDN and CDR2 FVKESK. This CDR3 is 16 amino acids long. V shed 4 bases and J 5 bases; nucleotides not matched to a gene: 11. The CDR3 region has the DNA TGTGCCAGCAGCCCGGGCCCGGGACAGGGACGGACTGAAGCTTTCTTT. Translation gives CASSPGPGQGRTEAFF.

This chain connects TRBV5-1 to TRBJ2-1; 7 bases align to TRBD2. CDR1 and CDR2 from the germline V gene are SGHRS and YFSETQ. The length of the CDR3 is 16 residues. Unmatched junction bases numbered 7, after V lost 3 bases and J lost 1 base. The CDR3 DNA sequence: TGCGCCAGCAGCTGGGGGGGTCAGCGGTCCTACAATGAGCAGTTCTTC. Protein: CASSWGGQRSYNEQFF.

The rearrangement uses TRBV15 and TRBJ2-5, with a tentative D call TRBD1 (5 bases). The CDR3 contains 17 residues. The germline gives CDR1 LNHNV, CDR2 YYDKDF (reference sequence). V was trimmed by 1 base and J by 7 bases, leaving 22 bases between them. The CDR3 loop reads CATSRGVILGARGTQYF. The CDR3 region has the DNA TGTGCCACCAGCAGAGGGGTTATATTAGGGGCGCGAGGGACCCAGTACTTC. Full variable domain (rest looked up from reference TRBV15 and TRBJ2-5): DAMVIQNPRYQVTQFGKPVTLSCSQTLNHNVMYWYQQKSSQAPKLLFHYYDKDFNNEADTPDNFQSRRPNTSFCFLDIRSPGLGDTAMYLCATSRGVILGARGTQYFGPGTRLLVL.

The CDR3 DNA reads as TGTGCCAGCAGTTACTCGTGGCTAGCGGGGGGGGACAGCACAGATACGCAGTATTTT. Residues: CASSYSWLAGGDSTDTQYF. The genes are TRBV6-5 and TRBJ2-3, with 12 bases fitting TRBD2. V was clipped by 0 bases and J by 0 bases; unmatched bases: 7. This CDR3 has 19 amino acids. Germline CDR1 and CDR2: MNHEY and SVGAGI.